One and the same sample provided the 29 T cell receptor beta chains below, sequenced in a study of T-cell reconstitution after alpha-beta-depleted transplantation in children. The TCRbeta library incorporated unique molecular identifiers. One entry per CDR3 protein, called by TCRdb with MiXCR from the PCR reads. The sample lists about 610,000 distinct CDR3 sequences; about 10% were seen once. Sequencing was performed on PBMCs from the stem cell graft donor, taken from the stem cell graft. Receptors were obtained from a human donor who donated a stem cell graft to a child with acute myeloid leukemia.

This rearrangement joins TRBV9 to TRBJ2-7; a weak D match, TRBD2 (5 bases). The CDR3 totals 14 residues. Germline V gene sequence: CDR1 SGDLS, CDR2 YYNGEE. V was shortened by 0 bases and J by 4 bases, with 11 bases between the two germline ends. CDR3 sequence (DNA): TGTGCCAGCAGCGTAGGGGGAGAGTCTTACGAGCAGTACTTC. Translated: CASSVGGESYEQYF. The full variable domain, with the rest looked up from reference TRBV9 and TRBJ2-7, is DSGVTQTPKHLITATGQRVTLRCSPRSGDLSVYWYQQSLDQGLQFLIQYYNGEERAKGNILERFSAQQFPDLHSELNLSSLELGDSALYFCASSVGGESYEQYFGPGTRLTVT.

Ten or more counts support this clonotype. The gene calls are TRBV5-1 and TRBJ2-7; TRBD2 aligns across 15 bases. V trimming: 4 bases; J trimming: 0 bases; junction bases outside the gene matches: 8. The CDR3 runs 18 residues. Germline V gene data show CDR1 as SGHRS and CDR2 as YFSETQ. CDR3 in DNA: TGCGCCAGCAGCGTCACCGGGACTAGCGGGAGGAGCTCCTACGAGCAGTACTTC. Its protein product is CASSVTGTSGRSSYEQYF.

This clonotype was detected only a few times. The chain uses TRBV7-2 and TRBJ2-3, with TRBD1 matching 10 bases. The V and J ends lost 5 bases and 4 bases, in that order; junction bases with no gene match: 9. CDR1 is SGHTA, CDR2 FQGNSA, per germline. CDR3 length: 16 amino acids. In DNA form, the CDR3 reads TGTGCCAGCAGCCCGCCGGGACAGGGGTTCGCAGATACGCAGTATTTT. Its protein is CASSPPGQGFADTQYF. Looking up the rest from reference TRBV7-2 and TRBJ2-3 gives the full variable domain: GAGVSQSPSNKVTEKGKDVELRCDPISGHTALYWYRQSLGQGLEFLIYFQGNSAPDKSGLPSDRFSAERTGGSVSTLTIQRTQQEDSAVYLCASSPPGQGFADTQYFGPGTRLTVL.

The chain uses TRBV12-3 or TRBV12-4 and TRBJ2-1; 7 bases fit TRBD2. V was clipped by 3 bases and J by 5 bases; unmatched bases: 4. The CDR3 contains 14 residues. In DNA, the CDR3 is TGTGCCAGCAGTTTGGGGGGGGATAACAATGAGCAGTTCTTC. Its protein product is CASSLGGDNNEQFF.

There are a few counts of this clonotype. The chain links TRBV20-1 to TRBJ2-7; 7 nucleotides align to TRBD2. The germline V gene has CDR1 DFQATT and CDR2 SNEGSKA (reference sequence). This CDR3 has 14 amino acids. Germline trimming cut 3 bases from V and 3 bases from J; bases unmatched to any gene: 8. The DNA of the CDR3 is TGCAGTGCTAGTGCAACACTAGCGAACTACGAGCAGTACTTC. Amino acid sequence: CSASATLANYEQYF.

At least ten counts were recorded for this clonotype. The chain has TRBV20-1 and TRBJ2-5; D perhaps matches TRBD1 (8 bases). The CDR3 is made up of 15 amino acids. Trimming took off 1 base at V and 8 bases at J, with 20 bases between the two ends. Germline loops: CDR1 DFQATT, CDR2 SNEGSKA (reference sequence). Written as DNA, the CDR3 is TGCAGTGCTAGAGCCTTAACAGGGGGGGAGGGAACCCAGTACTTC. Translation gives CSARALTGGEGTQYF.

This clonotype has a count of ten or more. The chain carries TRBV25-1 and TRBJ2-1; TRBD1 agrees at 7 bases. Germline trimming cut 4 bases from V and 0 bases from J; bases unmatched to any gene: 12. Germline loops: CDR1 MGHDK, CDR2 SYGVNS. The CDR3 is 18 amino acids. The CDR3 DNA follows: TGTGCCAGCAGTGTCGACCCTCGGACAGGACACTCCTACAATGAGCAGTTCTTC. It codes for CASSVDPRTGHSYNEQFF.

This clonotype was found a few times. The CDR3 region has the DNA TGTGCCAGCCGACTAGCGCGCACAGATACGCAGTATTTT. Protein sequence: CASRLARTDTQYF. The J gene is TRBJ2-3, the V gene TRBV6-2 or TRBV6-3; TRBD2 matches at 8 bases. V trimming: 8 bases; J trimming: 1 base; junction bases outside the gene matches: 2. Germline values: CDR1 MNHEY, CDR2 SVGEGT. The CDR3 spans 13 residues.

This clonotype was observed a handful of times. V gene TRBV7-9 combines with J gene TRBJ2-7; no reliable D call. This CDR3 region has 12 residues. V lost 1 base and J 12 bases, leaving 13 bases between the germline ends. Looked up from germline, CDR1 is SEHNR and CDR2 is FQNEAQ (reference sequence). CDR3 coding DNA: TGTGCCAGCAGCTTAGTAGATGGCGTCCCGTACTTC. Translating it yields CASSLVDGVPYF.

There are a few counts of this clonotype. V gene TRBV5-5 combines with J gene TRBJ1-4, with 10 positions matching TRBD1. The CDR3 sequence is 16 residues long. Germline V gene lookup returns CDR1 SGHKS and CDR2 YYEKEE (reference sequence). V was clipped by 4 bases and J by 6 bases; unmatched bases: 9. CDR3 DNA: TGTGCCAGCAGCACATATTCCGGGACAGGGGATGAAAAACTGTTTTTT. Translation gives CASSTYSGTGDEKLFF.

This clonotype was found many times. This chain connects TRBV12-3 or TRBV12-4 to TRBJ1-5, with D maybe TRBD1 (6 bases). Trimming removed 7 bases at V and 7 bases at J, with 14 bases between. CDR3 length: 13 residues. The CDR3, as DNA: TGTGCCAGCACCTTAGGGGGGGGCCAGCCCCAGCATTTT. It is translated as CASTLGGGQPQHF.

CDR3 nucleotide sequence: TGTGCCAGCAGTATAGGGGGCGACTACGAGCAGTACTTC. It is translated as CASSIGGDYEQYF. This chain links TRBV27 with TRBJ2-7, with TRBD1 matching over 7 bases. The V segment lost 5 bases and the J segment 3 bases; nucleotides outside the gene matches: 4. This CDR3 contains 13 residues. Germline assignment: CDR1 MNHEY and CDR2 SMNVEV (reference sequence).

This CDR3 reads CASSFRGAGGSHEQYF. The CDR3, as DNA: TGTGCCAGCAGCTTCCGCGGTGCGGGAGGAAGCCACGAGCAGTACTTC. The J gene is TRBJ2-7, the V gene TRBV3-1; 8 bases align to TRBD2. Germline lookup yields CDR1 LGHDT and CDR2 YNNKEL (reference sequence). The length of the CDR3 is 16 residues. Trimming at V came to 5 bases and at J to 5 bases, leaving 14 bases not matched to a gene.

This clonotype turned up a few times. The chain joins TRBV6-1 to TRBJ2-1; tentatively, D is TRBD2 (6 bases). Trimming shortened V by 6 bases and J by 6 bases, and 15 bases separated the two germline ends. The CDR3 consists of 14 residues. The germline V gene has CDR1 MNHNS and CDR2 SASEGT. Here the CDR3 reads CASRRGTPVNEQFF. DNA for the CDR3: TGTGCCAGCAGACGGGGGACCCCCGTCAATGAGCAGTTCTTC.

V usage is TRBV7-2 and J usage is TRBJ2-1; possibly TRBD2 for D (5 bases). In germline, CDR1 is SGHTA, CDR2 FQGNSA. This CDR3 comprises 16 residues. The V end was cut by 4 bases, the J end by 4 bases, with 17 bases between. The CDR3 DNA sequence: TGTGCCAGCAGCTCACCTCCTGGACTCTTATACAATGAGCAGTTCTTC. Its translation is CASSSPPGLLYNEQFF.

This clonotype occurred many times. The rearrangement joins TRBV7-2 to TRBJ2-2, with D perhaps being TRBD1 or TRBD2 (5 bases each). This CDR3 region has 14 residues. The V gene's germline CDR1 is SGHTA and CDR2 FQGNSA. The V end was cut by 5 bases, the J end by 6 bases, with 13 bases between. CDR3 in DNA: TGTGCCAGCAGCCCCGACGGGACGCCCGGGGAGCTGTTTTTT. This gives the protein CASSPDGTPGELFF.

This clonotype was counted at least ten times. The CDR3 bases are TGTGCCAGCAGTGGGAATAGCGTCCCCTCCTACAATGAGCAGTTCTTC. This codes for CASSGNSVPSYNEQFF. The chain joins TRBV25-1 to TRBJ2-1, with D possibly being TRBD2 (5 bases). This CDR3 comprises 16 residues. Germline lookup yields CDR1 MGHDK and CDR2 SYGVNS. Trimming took off 4 bases at V and 0 bases at J, with 13 bases between the two ends.

This clonotype came up many times. The V gene is TRBV5-1, the J gene TRBJ2-1; TRBD2 matches at 7 bases. The V and J ends lost 6 bases and 8 bases, in that order; junction bases with no gene match: 11. The CDR3 contains 14 residues. CDR1 and CDR2 (germline): SGHRS, YFSETQ. The CDR3 bases are TGCGCCAGCATGTATTCAGTAGCGGGTTATGAGCAGTTCTTC. Residues: CASMYSVAGYEQFF.

The chain has TRBV20-1 and TRBJ1-1, with D unresolved. The length of the CDR3 is 14 residues. The germline V gene encodes CDR1 DFQATT and CDR2 SNEGSKA (reference sequence). Between the trimmed V and J ends, which lost 3 bases and 0 bases, there was a span of 11 bases. DNA of the CDR3: TGCAGTGCTAGTAACGGGAATTTGAACACTGAAGCTTTCTTT. Its translation: CSASNGNLNTEAFF.

The table lists this clonotype with many counts. V usage is TRBV29-1 and J usage is TRBJ1-5; the match to TRBD1 covers 8 bases. Germline-derived CDR1 and CDR2 are SQVTM and ANQGSEA. This CDR3 has 13 amino acids. The junction had 6 bases not matched to a gene; V was cut back by 7 bases and J by 4 bases. Here the CDR3 DNA reads TGCAGCGCCCAGGGGGCGCGAAATCAGCCCCAGCATTTT. Its translation: CSAQGARNQPQHF.

This clonotype turned up a few times. This chain joins TRBV20-1 and TRBJ2-7; D gene unclear. The germline V and J ends were trimmed by 1 base and 7 bases, with 8 bases remaining between them. Germline-derived CDR1 and CDR2 are DFQATT and SNEGSKA (reference sequence). This CDR3 spans 11 amino acids. CDR3 amino acids: CSARARLEQYF. The CDR3 nucleotides read TGCAGTGCTAGAGCTCGATTGGAGCAGTACTTC.

This clonotype occurred a few times. This chain links TRBV4-3 with TRBJ2-1; D is possibly TRBD2 (6 bases). The ends were cut back, 0 bases at V and 2 bases at J, with 11 bases in the middle. Germline-derived CDR1 and CDR2 are LGHNA and YSLEER. CDR3 size: 16 residues. The CDR3 protein is CASSQDWREAYNEQFF. In nucleotides, the CDR3 is TGCGCCAGCAGCCAAGATTGGAGGGAGGCCTACAATGAGCAGTTCTTC.

This chain joins TRBV24-1 and TRBJ1-5; D gene ambiguous. Looked up from germline, CDR1 is KGHDR and CDR2 is SFDVKD. This CDR3 is built from 9 residues. The CDR3 DNA sequence: TGTCCCCACCAGTCGCCCCAGCATTTT. Translation: CPHQSPQHF.

V gene TRBV28 combines with J gene TRBJ2-7; 8 nucleotides line up with TRBD2. The CDR3 extends over 15 amino acids. Germline assignment: CDR1 MDHEN and CDR2 SYDVKM. The trim removed 6 bases at V and 3 bases at J, leaving 10 bases unmatched. CDR3 sequence reads: CASSSKAGGLYEQYF. CDR3 in DNA: TGTGCCAGCAGCTCTAAGGCGGGAGGACTCTACGAGCAGTACTTC.

This clonotype was seen a few times. V is TRBV20-1 and J is TRBJ1-5; tentatively, D is TRBD1 (6 bases). Germline V gives CDR1 DFQATT, CDR2 SNEGSKA (reference sequence). V was pared by 3 bases and J by 5 bases, with 11 bases between. The CDR3 covers 13 residues. Here the CDR3 DNA reads TGCAGTGCTAGCCAGGACAGTCATCAGCCCCAGCATTTT. It codes for CSASQDSHQPQHF.

V and J are TRBV20-1 and TRBJ2-1, with 8 bases aligning to TRBD2. The CDR3 totals 15 residues. Losses at the gene ends were 6 bases for V and 3 bases for J; bases not matched to a gene: 10. Germline lookup yields CDR1 DFQATT and CDR2 SNEGSKA (reference sequence). CDR3 amino acids: CSAIPRGRNYNEQFF. The DNA of the CDR3 is TGCAGTGCCATACCGCGCGGGAGGAACTACAATGAGCAGTTCTTC.

The table lists this clonotype with many counts. The chain combines TRBV5-1 with TRBJ2-1; 9 bases match TRBD2. The CDR3 length is 17 residues. The V gene's germline CDR1 is SGHRS and CDR2 YFSETQ. V lost 0 bases, J lost 4 bases, and 8 bases stayed unmatched. CDR3 bases: TGCGCCAGCAGCTTGGACCTTAGCGGGAGTGGTTACAATGAGCAGTTCTTC. Encoded protein: CASSLDLSGSGYNEQFF.

This clonotype was seen at least ten times. The chain carries TRBV20-1 and TRBJ2-5, with a possible D match to TRBD1 (6 bases). The CDR3 extends over 11 amino acids. Germline loops: CDR1 DFQATT, CDR2 SNEGSKA (reference sequence). The CDR3 region has the DNA TGCAGGGCAGACAGGCAAGAGACCCAGTACTTC. As protein: CRADRQETQYF.

This clonotype was seen only a few times. The chain combines TRBV10-3 with TRBJ2-1; maybe TRBD1 (6 bases). The V and J ends lost 8 bases and 0 bases respectively, with 23 bases between them. The CDR3 extends over 18 amino acids. The germline CDR1 and CDR2 sequences are ENHRY and SYGVKD. The CDR3 region has the DNA TGTGCCATCTCCGCAGGGATGTTAGGGGGTAGCTCCTACAATGAGCAGTTCTTC. Translation: CAISAGMLGGSSYNEQFF.